These 17 T cell receptor beta chains share one sample of origin, sequenced in a study of graft-versus-host responses after intestinal transplantation. Antigen specificity for these receptors is unknown. Sequenced by immunoSEQ multiplex PCR; TCRdb stores in-frame clones only, minus some. This table has about 85,000 clones, approximately 90% appearing once. The sequences come from unstimulated CD8+ T cells sorted from spleen or lymph node cells, collected before transplant. The receptors here all came from a human donor who was the organ donor for an intestinal transplant.

The J gene is TRBJ2-7, the V gene TRBV18; D remains ambiguous. Germline-derived CDR1 and CDR2 are KGHSH and LQKENI. The V end lost 3 bases, the J end lost 2 bases, and 11 bases lay between the germline ends. The CDR3 has 14 amino acids. CDR3 nucleotide sequence: TGTGCCAGCTCACCCTCATCACCCGCCTACGAGCAGTACTTC. Translating gives CASSPSSPAYEQYF.

This clone has only one observation. The chain has TRBV7-6 and TRBJ1-4, with 7 bases that match TRBD1. V lost 3 bases and J lost 8; bases outside the gene matches: 3. This CDR3 region has 13 residues. The germline gives CDR1 SGHVS, CDR2 FNYEAQ. The CDR3 is CASSLGTDEKLFF. In DNA, the CDR3 is TGTGCCAGCAGCTTGGGGACAGACGAAAAACTGTTTTTT.

The chain joins TRBV27 to TRBJ2-1; D is perhaps TRBD2 (6 bases). Trimming pared 4 bases from V and 4 bases from J, leaving 11 bases between. The length of the CDR3 is 14 residues. Germline V gene data show CDR1 as MNHEY and CDR2 as SMNVEV (reference sequence). CDR3 residues: CASSSGLLYNEQFF. The CDR3 nucleotides are TGTGCCAGCAGTTCGGGACTCCTTTACAATGAGCAGTTCTTC.

The CDR3 sequence: CASSASRGDSGNTIYF. In DNA, the CDR3 is TGTGCCAGCAGCGCTAGTAGAGGAGACTCTGGAAACACCATATATTTT. This chain joins TRBV9 and TRBJ1-3; D is uncertain. Germline V gene lookup returns CDR1 SGDLS and CDR2 YYNGEE. The CDR3 loop spans 16 amino acids. Deletions cut 3 bases from V and 0 bases from J, with 13 bases between.

The chain is built from TRBV19 and TRBJ2-5; the D gene is possibly TRBD2 (6 bases). With the DNA end fitting TRBJ2-7 better, the J assignment may be wrong. This CDR3 is 17 amino acids long. The germline gives CDR1 LNHDA, CDR2 SQIVND (reference sequence). CDR3 amino acids: CASSLAITGDGTYEQYF. CDR3 in DNA: TGTGCCAGTAGTCTAGCTATAACGGGGGATGGAACCTACGAGCAGTACTTC.

This clone has just one count. The chain employs TRBV20-1 and TRBJ2-7; D gene ambiguous. CDR1 and CDR2 (germline): DFQATT, SNEGSKA (reference sequence). The CDR3 is made up of 11 amino acids. Deletions cut 6 bases from V and 4 bases from J, with 10 bases between. In DNA form, the CDR3 reads TGCAGTGCACCGTTGGGTTACGAGCAGTACTTC. As protein: CSAPLGYEQYF.

The rearrangement joins TRBV6-5 to TRBJ1-2, with unresolved D. Germline V gene lookup returns CDR1 MNHEY and CDR2 SVGAGI. V was shortened by 5 bases and J by 5 bases, with 9 bases between the two germline ends. The CDR3 loop spans 12 amino acids. CDR3: CASSLPAYGYTF. CDR3 in DNA: TGTGCCAGCAGTCTCCCGGCGTATGGCTACACCTTC.

V and J are TRBV10-3 and TRBJ1-3; TRBD1 is a possible D gene (5 bases). Germline loops: CDR1 ENHRY, CDR2 SYGVKD. V gave up 6 bases and J gave up 4 bases, with 22 bases separating them. The CDR3 is 17 amino acids. The CDR3 here is CAISREWGSSRGNTIYF. The CDR3 DNA reads as TGTGCCATCAGCCGAGAGTGGGGCAGTTCGAGAGGAAACACCATATATTTT.

J is TRBJ1-1 and V is TRBV6-1, with 10 bases identical to TRBD1. The junction had 2 bases not matched to a gene; V was cut back by 3 bases and J by 4 bases. CDR1 is MNHNS, CDR2 SASEGT, per germline. The CDR3 loop spans 14 amino acids. The CDR3 nucleotides are TGTGCCAGCAGTGAGGGACAGGGGAGCACTGAAGCTTTCTTT. Translating it yields CASSEGQGSTEAFF.

The genes are TRBV7-9 and TRBJ1-2; 7 bases match TRBD1. The CDR3 totals 17 residues. V shed 1 base and J 0 bases; nucleotides not matched to a gene: 8. Germline-derived CDR1 and CDR2 are SEHNR and FQNEAQ (reference sequence). In DNA form, the CDR3 reads TGTGCCAGCAGCTTAGGACAGGGAGAGATTGCTAACTATGGCTACACCTTC. Protein: CASSLGQGEIANYGYTF.

This rearrangement joins TRBV25-1 to TRBJ2-7; D gene uncertain. Trimming took off 6 bases at V and 0 bases at J, with 9 bases between the two ends. CDR3 length equals 13 residues. Per the germline V gene, CDR1 is MGHDK and CDR2 is SYGVNS. The CDR3 spells CASRPDGSYEQYF. DNA for the CDR3: TGTGCCAGCAGGCCTGACGGCTCCTACGAGCAGTACTTC.

This chain uses TRBV27 with TRBJ2-3; TRBD2 aligns across 7 bases. Germline V gene sequence: CDR1 MNHEY, CDR2 SMNVEV (reference sequence). J was trimmed by 6 bases and V by 2 bases; bases with no gene match: 17. This CDR3 comprises 18 residues. The CDR3 DNA follows: TGTGCCAGCAGTTTACCTCGACTAGCCGGAGGGGTTCTGGATACGCAGTATTTT. Encoded protein: CASSLPRLAGGVLDTQYF.

A few counts support this clone. The chain has TRBV18 and TRBJ1-1; D may be TRBD1 (6 bases). From germline, CDR1 is KGHSH and CDR2 LQKENI. V lost 5 bases, J lost 6 bases, and 19 bases lay in between. The CDR3 loop spans 15 amino acids. The CDR3, as DNA: TGTGCCAGCTCAGCCCCACGGCAGGGGAGCCCTGAAGCTTTCTTT. Protein product: CASSAPRQGSPEAFF.

The chain carries TRBV9 and TRBJ1-2; D gene uncertain. The CDR3 covers 11 residues. Germline V gene lookup returns CDR1 SGDLS and CDR2 YYNGEE. Trimming stripped 7 bases from V and 7 bases from J, with 11 bases between. This CDR3 reads CASAGSGGYTF. The CDR3 region has the DNA TGTGCCAGCGCGGGTTCGGGTGGCTACACCTTC.

This chain links TRBV5-1 with TRBJ2-7; TRBD1 matches 9 bases. In germline, CDR1 is SGHRS, CDR2 YFSETQ. V lost 4 bases and J lost 5; bases outside the gene matches: 7. The CDR3 covers 14 residues. In DNA form, the CDR3 reads TGCGCCAGCAGCCCGGGACAGGGCAAGGACGAGCAGTACTTC. Encoded protein: CASSPGQGKDEQYF.

The V call is TRBV25-1, the J call TRBJ2-1, with D perhaps being TRBD1 or TRBD2 (6 bases each). The CDR3 has 16 amino acids. The V gene lost 4 bases and the J gene lost 7 bases, with 20 bases spanning the gap. CDR1 MGHDK and CDR2 SYGVNS come from the germline V gene. In nucleotides, the CDR3 is TGTGCCAGCAGTGGATCGACTTGGGGGGCCTGGAATGAGCAGTTCTTC. Encoded protein: CASSGSTWGAWNEQFF.

V and J are TRBV5-1 and TRBJ2-4; 9 positions agree with TRBD1. Germline V gene sequence: CDR1 SGHRS, CDR2 YFSETQ. V lost 0 bases, J lost 14 bases, and 9 bases stayed unmatched. The CDR3 totals 14 residues. CDR3 loop: CASSLGYGTGSEYF. In DNA form, the CDR3 reads TGCGCCAGCAGCTTGGGGTACGGGACAGGGTCGGAGTACTTC. The full variable domain, rest sourced from reference TRBV5-1 and TRBJ2-4, is KAGVTQTPRYLIKTRGQQVTLSCSPISGHRSVSWYQQTPGQGLQFLFEYFSETQRNKGNFPGRFSGRQFSNSRSEMNVSTLELGDSALYLCASSLGYGTGSEYFGAGTRLSVL.